The rows below give T cell receptor beta chains drawn from one sample of a study of regulatory dendritic cells for organ transplantation. This table comes from immunoSEQ multiplex PCR, and its TCRdb copy is limited to in-frame clones, with some not included. Here the sample spans thousands of clones, around three fifths being singletons. Sample: memory CD8+ T cells from blood. The receptors were gathered from a human donor in good health. Each CDR3 is given with its conserved first and last residue. The D gene is left open where the match is weak. The size entry is marked missing in some rows and otherwise reads once, few, many or a size class.

abundance: NA
d_gene: NA
v_gene: TRBV11-2
j_gene: TRBJ1-1
CDR3nt: TGTGCCAGCAGCTTGGGAGGTAGGGACACTGAAGCTTTCTTT
CDR3aa: CASSLGGRDTEAFF

abundance: NA
d_gene: NA
v_gene: TRBV29-1
j_gene: TRBJ2-7
CDR3nt: TGCAGCGTTGTAGGGTGGACAGGAGGGTTCTACGAGCAGTACTTC
CDR3aa: CSVVGWTGGFYEQYF

abundance: few
d_gene: NA
v_gene: TRBV5-1
j_gene: TRBJ1-1
CDR3nt: TGCGCCAGCAGCTTGGGGTACGGAGGATGGGGTGAAGCTTTCTTT
CDR3aa: CASSLGYGGWGEAFF

abundance: few
d_gene: TRBD1
v_gene: TRBV27
j_gene: TRBJ2-5
CDR3nt: TGTGCCAGCAGTCCTGGGACAGCCTTAGGGACCCAGTACTTC
CDR3aa: CASSPGTALGTQYF

abundance: NA
d_gene: TRBD1
v_gene: TRBV4-3
j_gene: TRBJ1-2
CDR3nt: TGCGCCAGCAGCCAAGAAAGCGGGACAGGGGGAAATGGCTACACCTTC
CDR3aa: CASSQESGTGGNGYTF

abundance: NA
d_gene: TRBD2
v_gene: TRBV7-2
j_gene: TRBJ2-7
CDR3nt: TGTGCCAGCAGCTTATCCAGCGGGGGGCCCTACGAGCAGTACTTC
CDR3aa: CASSLSSGGPYEQYF

abundance: few
d_gene: NA
v_gene: TRBV4-3
j_gene: TRBJ2-7
CDR3nt: TGCGCCAGCAGCCAAGGAGAAACAGCAGCCTACGAGCAGTACTTC
CDR3aa: CASSQGETAAYEQYF

abundance: NA
d_gene: NA
v_gene: TRBV9
j_gene: TRBJ2-1
CDR3nt: TGTGCCAGCAGCGTATACGGTTTGAGCTCCTACAATGAGCAGTTCTTC
CDR3aa: CASSVYGLSSYNEQFF

abundance: NA
d_gene: TRBD1
v_gene: TRBV6-6
j_gene: TRBJ1-1
CDR3nt: TGTGCCAGCAGTCCCAGACCGACAGGGGACACTGAAGCTTTCTTT
CDR3aa: CASSPRPTGDTEAFF

abundance: NA
d_gene: NA
v_gene: TRBV25-1
j_gene: TRBJ2-1
CDR3nt: TGTGCCAGCAGTGAGTACACCTCCTACAATGAGCAGTTCTTC
CDR3aa: CASSEYTSYNEQFF

abundance: NA
d_gene: NA
v_gene: TRBV27
j_gene: TRBJ1-6
CDR3nt: TGTGCCAGCAGTCCCGATTGGGAGGGCTCCTATAATTCACCCCTCCACTTT
CDR3aa: CASSPDWEGSYNSPLHF

abundance: NA
d_gene: TRBD1
v_gene: TRBV6-5
j_gene: TRBJ2-1
CDR3nt: TGTGCCAGCAGTTACGGGACAGAACTCCTAGTTGAGCAGTTCTTC
CDR3aa: CASSYGTELLVEQFF

abundance: NA
d_gene: NA
v_gene: TRBV28
j_gene: TRBJ1-1
CDR3nt: TGTGCCAGCAGTTTATATCGGAGTATGAACACTGAAGCTTTCTTT
CDR3aa: CASSLYRSMNTEAFF

abundance: NA
d_gene: TRBD1
v_gene: TRBV6-5
j_gene: TRBJ1-4
CDR3nt: TGTGCCAGCAGTTACTCGACAGGGAGAAATGAAAAACTGTTTTTT
CDR3aa: CASSYSTGRNEKLFF

abundance: NA
d_gene: NA
v_gene: TRBV6-5
j_gene: TRBJ1-1
CDR3nt: TGTGCCAGCAGTTACTCGTCGGGGGATACTGAAGCTTTCTTT
CDR3aa: CASSYSSGDTEAFF

abundance: NA
d_gene: TRBD1
v_gene: TRBV7-9
j_gene: TRBJ1-2
CDR3nt: TGTGCCAGCAGCCCCTCGGGGGGACAGGGGGTATTTGGCTACACCTTC
CDR3aa: CASSPSGGQGVFGYTF

abundance: NA
d_gene: TRBD1
v_gene: TRBV7-8
j_gene: TRBJ1-3
CDR3nt: TGTGCCAGCAGCTTACAGGGGGCTGAAAACACCATATATTTT
CDR3aa: CASSLQGAENTIYF

abundance: NA
d_gene: NA
v_gene: TRBV19
j_gene: TRBJ1-1
CDR3nt: TGTGCCAGTAGTATACAGGGAATCACTGAAGCTTTCTTT
CDR3aa: CASSIQGITEAFF

abundance: NA
d_gene: TRBD1
v_gene: TRBV19
j_gene: TRBJ1-5
CDR3nt: TGTGCCAGTAGTGGAGGGACAGGGTCACAGCCCCAGCATTTT
CDR3aa: CASSGGTGSQPQHF

abundance: once
d_gene: TRBD2
v_gene: TRBV7-2
j_gene: TRBJ2-1
CDR3nt: TGTGCCAGCAGCTTAATACTAGCGGGGGGGCCCTACAATGAGCAGTTCTTC
CDR3aa: CASSLILAGGPYNEQFF

abundance: NA
d_gene: NA
v_gene: TRBV9
j_gene: TRBJ1-1
CDR3nt: TGTGCCAGCAGCGTAGATCGGGGGGGAGAAAACACTGAAGCTTTCTTT
CDR3aa: CASSVDRGGENTEAFF

abundance: once
d_gene: TRBD1
v_gene: TRBV6-5
j_gene: TRBJ2-1
CDR3nt: TGCGCCAGCAGGGACAGGGGACCCCACAATGAGCAGTTCTTC
CDR3aa: CASRDRGPHNEQFF

abundance: NA
d_gene: NA
v_gene: TRBV2
j_gene: TRBJ2-7
CDR3nt: TGTGCCAGCAGTGAAGGTACCTACGAGCAGTACTTC
CDR3aa: CASSEGTYEQYF

abundance: NA
d_gene: TRBD1
v_gene: TRBV25-1
j_gene: TRBJ2-7
CDR3nt: TGTGCCAGCAGGGGTGGACAGGGCCACGAGCAGTACTTC
CDR3aa: CASRGGQGHEQYF

abundance: NA
d_gene: NA
v_gene: TRBV7-9
j_gene: TRBJ1-4
CDR3nt: TGTGCCAGCAGCTTACGACAAACAGCTAATGAAAAACTGTTTTTT
CDR3aa: CASSLRQTANEKLFF

abundance: NA
d_gene: NA
v_gene: TRBV6-1
j_gene: TRBJ1-5
CDR3nt: TGTGCCAGCCTTATTAATAGCAATCAGCCCCAGCATTTT
CDR3aa: CASLINSNQPQHF

abundance: few
d_gene: NA
v_gene: TRBV9
j_gene: TRBJ2-1
CDR3nt: TGTGCCAGCAGCGTAGGAAGGACTCCCTACAATGAGCAGTTCTTC
CDR3aa: CASSVGRTPYNEQFF

abundance: NA
d_gene: NA
v_gene: TRBV19
j_gene: TRBJ2-7
CDR3nt: TGTGCCAGTAGCCTGGTCGGTAGCGGTTCCTACGAGCAGTACTTC
CDR3aa: CASSLVGSGSYEQYF

abundance: NA
d_gene: NA
v_gene: TRBV4-3
j_gene: TRBJ1-1
CDR3nt: TGCGCCAGCAGCCAATCCCGGACAGTCATGAACACTGAAGCTTTCTTT
CDR3aa: CASSQSRTVMNTEAFF

abundance: few
d_gene: TRBD1
v_gene: TRBV29-1
j_gene: TRBJ1-2
CDR3nt: TGCAGCGTTGTCGGAGGGGGACAGATTAACTATGGCTACACCTTC
CDR3aa: CSVVGGGQINYGYTF

abundance: once
d_gene: NA
v_gene: TRBV5-5
j_gene: TRBJ1-4
CDR3nt: TGTGCCAGCAGCTTGGCCGTGAGGGAAAAACTGTTTTTT
CDR3aa: CASSLAVREKLFF

abundance: few
d_gene: TRBD1
v_gene: TRBV4-2
j_gene: TRBJ1-1
CDR3nt: TGTGCCAGCAGCCAAGACCCACAGGGGGCAACTGAAGCTTTCTTT
CDR3aa: CASSQDPQGATEAFF

abundance: NA
d_gene: NA
v_gene: TRBV6-1
j_gene: TRBJ2-7
CDR3nt: TGTGCCAGCAGTGGTCCGACTAGAAAATACGAGCAGTACTTC
CDR3aa: CASSGPTRKYEQYF

abundance: NA
d_gene: NA
v_gene: TRBV9
j_gene: TRBJ2-3
CDR3nt: TGTGCCAGCAGCGCGGATGCAGGGTCAAGCACAGATACGCAGTATTTT
CDR3aa: CASSADAGSSTDTQYF